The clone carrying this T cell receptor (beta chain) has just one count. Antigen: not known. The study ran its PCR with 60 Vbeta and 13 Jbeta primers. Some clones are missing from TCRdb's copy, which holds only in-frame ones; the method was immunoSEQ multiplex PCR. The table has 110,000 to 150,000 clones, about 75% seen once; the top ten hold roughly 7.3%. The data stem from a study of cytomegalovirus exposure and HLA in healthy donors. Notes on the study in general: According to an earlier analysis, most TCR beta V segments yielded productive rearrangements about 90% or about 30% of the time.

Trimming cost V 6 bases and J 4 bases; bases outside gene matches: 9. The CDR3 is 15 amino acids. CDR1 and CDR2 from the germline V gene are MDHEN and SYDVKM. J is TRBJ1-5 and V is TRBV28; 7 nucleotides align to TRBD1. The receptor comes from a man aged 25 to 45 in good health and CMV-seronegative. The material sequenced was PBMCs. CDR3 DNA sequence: TGTGCCAGCAGGCAACGGGACAGAACTAATCAGCCCCAGCATTTT. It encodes CASRQRDRTNQPQHF.